This T cell receptor beta chain originates from a study of tumor and adjacent non-tumor tissue in lung cancer (dated by TCRdb to 2016 to 2019). About the full investigation: Patients with adenocarcinoma (about 12), squamous cell carcinoma (2) and small cell lung cancer (1) were included in the cohort. The 15 enrolled patients, of whom some 10 were men and 5 were women, were aged about 30 to 80 years and were diagnosed with TNM stage I to III disease. Sequencing produced more than 100,000,000 productive TCRbeta reads in total, an average of around 4.2 million reads per sample. The study compared bulk TCRbeta repertoires from lung tumor tissue and matched distant non-tumor lung tissue of about 14 lung cancer patients. Under 35 paired specimens, one tumor and one normal lung sample per patient, were profiled by TCRbeta CDR3 sequencing.

The paper's findings and limits, for the study overall: Peripheral blood was not sequenced, so blood TCRbeta repertoires in these lung cancer patients were not examined. Tumor tissue showed significantly higher TCR diversity (inverse Simpson) than normal lung tissue, at around 460 vs 160 (P = 0.0075, Mann-Whitney U test). The sequencing platform is not named in the methods, and unique molecular identifiers are not mentioned. TCR diversity was significantly higher in younger patients, and higher tumor TCR diversity was associated with shorter overall and disease-free survival. The top 100 clones made up a significantly larger cumulative share of the repertoire in normal lung than in tumor tissue. Only about 15 patients were included in the cohort, and the need for larger samples and more detailed clinical data was noted by the authors.

The library came from multiplex PCR. Instrument used: Illumina HiSeq 2500. TCRbeta libraries were built by three rounds of nested PCR using primers (Table S4), following protocols modified from ARM-PCR. PCR products of 200-500 bp were gel-excised and purified with the QIAquick gel extraction kit before sequencing. On the study's bioinformatics: Reads were cleaned with Trimmomatic, merged with FLASH into complete CDR3 sequences, and assigned to V(D)J germline segments with MiTCR. VDJtools was used to compute clonal diversity as the inverse Simpson's index. Productive reads were defined as in-frame sequences without a premature stop codon. Through fastp at Q25 and MiXCR, TCRdb rebuilt clones from the public reads, retaining in-frame beta chains. Identical CDR3 proteins give one entry, which carries the most common genes and DNA. The authors' filters were not applied to this entry. This sample is represented by 60,000 to 80,000 distinct CDR3 sequences; around 70% of them were singletons. The ten largest make up about a quarter of the sample.

This clonotype was detected only once. The specificity of this receptor is unknown. Relative to the germline gene, one junction end is altered; a read error may explain this. CDR1 is given as MNHEY and CDR2 as SVGEGT, both from the germline V gene. Reading from cysteine to phenylalanine, the CDR3 counts 13 amino acids. The CDR3 DNA has 39 bases and is translated from base 1. RNA was isolated from bulk, unsorted tissue, and RNA quality was assessed with a NanoDrop ND-1000 and an Agilent 2100. For the normal lung samples, distant non-tumor tissue was collected more than 3 cm away from the tumor edge. The donors were newly diagnosed lung cancer patients admitted for thoracic surgery in China from August to November 2014 who had not received prior chemotherapy. Patients with previous radiotherapy or chemotherapy, or with another concurrent cancer, were excluded from the study. Pieces of surgical tissue measuring about 1-2.1 cm3 were kept in RNAlater solution and held at -80 degrees C until needed.

The V gene is TRBV6-2 or TRBV6-3 and the J gene is TRBJ2-7; perhaps TRBD1 is the D gene, with 6 bases matching. The sequence was obtained from a woman between 50 and 59 years old with non-small cell lung cancer. The sequencing sample was made of distant non-tumor lung tissue. The encoded CDR3 is CAISIQGTYEQYF. The nucleotide sequence reads TGCGCCATCAGTATACAGGGAACCTACGAGCAGTACTTC.